This T cell receptor beta chain was obtained from a study of CD8 T cells in Susac syndrome. Reverse transcription of 0.5 to 1 ug RNA was performed with random hexamers. TCRdb independently ran MiXCR on the immunoSEQ multiplex PCR reads; one entry per CDR3 protein. Altogether hundreds of thousands of distinct CDR3 sequences are present, 65% to 90% being singletons, with the ten largest covering around 0.2%. This CDR3 is built from 16 residues. Unmatched junction bases numbered 2, after V lost 4 bases and J lost 0 bases. The V gene's germline CDR1 is MGHRA and CDR2 YSYEKL. FACS was used to enrich TEMRA cells, whereas the CD8+ and CD4+ T cells were obtained by negative isolation.

Sequenced material: CD8+ T cells from PBMCs. The chain uses TRBV4-1 and TRBJ2-3, with TRBD2 matching over 12 bases. This receptor was obtained from a human donor with multiple sclerosis. As DNA, the CDR3 is TGCGCCAGCAGCCGAGGACTAGCGGGAAGCACAGATACGCAGTATTTT. Encoded protein: CASSRGLAGSTDTQYF.